The rows below give T cell receptor beta chains drawn from one sample of a study of CD8 T cells in Susac syndrome. Using its own MiXCR run on the immunoSEQ multiplex PCR reads, TCRdb lists one record per CDR3 protein. The sample has some 47,000 distinct CDR3 sequences; 80% to 95% are singletons. The material sequenced was CD8+ T cells from PBMCs. These receptors originate from a human donor in good health. The CDR3 runs from the conserved cysteine through the conserved F or W. The order of the fields is V gene, J gene, clone size, D gene, CDR3 DNA, CDR3 protein. The D gene is left open where the match is weak. Rows give clone size only sometimes, using once, few, many, or a class for an expanded clone.

TRBV11-2	TRBJ2-1	.	TRBD2	TGTGCCAGCAGGGGGACTAGCGGTTACAATGAGCAGTTCTTC	CASRGTSGYNEQFF
TRBV6-5	TRBJ1-1	once	.	TGTGCCAGCACCTTGGGGGCTATGAACACTGAAGCTTTCTTT	CASTLGAMNTEAFF
TRBV5-1	TRBJ2-7	few	TRBD1	TGCGCCAGCAGCTTTGCTGAGGGACAGGGCTCCTACGAGCAGTACTTC	CASSFAEGQGSYEQYF
TRBV10-1	TRBJ2-2	.	.	TGCGCCAGCAGTGAGGGGACTCCTGAAACCGGGGAGCTGTTTTTT	CASSEGTPETGELFF
TRBV4-1	TRBJ2-7	.	TRBD2	TGCGCCAGCAGCCAAGCACTAGCGGGAGGAACCTACGAGCAGTACTTC	CASSQALAGGTYEQYF
TRBV20-1	TRBJ2-7	.	TRBD2	TGCAGTGCTAGGGTTAGCGGGAGAGGCGAGCAGTACTTC	CSARVSGRGEQYF
TRBV19	TRBJ2-1	.	TRBD1	TGTGCCAGTAGTATTGGGACAGGGAGAGAGCAGTTCTTC	CASSIGTGREQFF
TRBV5-4	TRBJ1-1	once	TRBD1	TGTGCCAGCAGCTACGGACAGGCGAACACTGAAGCCTTCTTT	CASSYGQANTEAFF
TRBV4-3	TRBJ2-2	.	.	TGCGCCAGCGCCCCTATCACCGGGGAGCTGTTTTTT	CASAPITGELFF
TRBV5-5	TRBJ2-5	.	TRBD2	TGTGCCAGCAGCTTGGAGCTAGCGGGAGGGGGAGAGACCCAGTACTTC	CASSLELAGGGETQYF
TRBV4-3	TRBJ2-1	.	TRBD2	TGCGCCAGCAGCCAAGAGGGGACTAGCGGGGCGGGCAATGAGCAGTTCTTC	CASSQEGTSGAGNEQFF
TRBV12-3/TRBV12-4	TRBJ1-2	.	.	TGTGCCAGCGGCGGCTATGGCTACACCTTC	CASGGYGYTF
TRBV4-1	TRBJ2-5	.	.	TGCGCCAGCAGTCATACAGCAGGACAAGAGACCCAGTACTTC	CASSHTAGQETQYF